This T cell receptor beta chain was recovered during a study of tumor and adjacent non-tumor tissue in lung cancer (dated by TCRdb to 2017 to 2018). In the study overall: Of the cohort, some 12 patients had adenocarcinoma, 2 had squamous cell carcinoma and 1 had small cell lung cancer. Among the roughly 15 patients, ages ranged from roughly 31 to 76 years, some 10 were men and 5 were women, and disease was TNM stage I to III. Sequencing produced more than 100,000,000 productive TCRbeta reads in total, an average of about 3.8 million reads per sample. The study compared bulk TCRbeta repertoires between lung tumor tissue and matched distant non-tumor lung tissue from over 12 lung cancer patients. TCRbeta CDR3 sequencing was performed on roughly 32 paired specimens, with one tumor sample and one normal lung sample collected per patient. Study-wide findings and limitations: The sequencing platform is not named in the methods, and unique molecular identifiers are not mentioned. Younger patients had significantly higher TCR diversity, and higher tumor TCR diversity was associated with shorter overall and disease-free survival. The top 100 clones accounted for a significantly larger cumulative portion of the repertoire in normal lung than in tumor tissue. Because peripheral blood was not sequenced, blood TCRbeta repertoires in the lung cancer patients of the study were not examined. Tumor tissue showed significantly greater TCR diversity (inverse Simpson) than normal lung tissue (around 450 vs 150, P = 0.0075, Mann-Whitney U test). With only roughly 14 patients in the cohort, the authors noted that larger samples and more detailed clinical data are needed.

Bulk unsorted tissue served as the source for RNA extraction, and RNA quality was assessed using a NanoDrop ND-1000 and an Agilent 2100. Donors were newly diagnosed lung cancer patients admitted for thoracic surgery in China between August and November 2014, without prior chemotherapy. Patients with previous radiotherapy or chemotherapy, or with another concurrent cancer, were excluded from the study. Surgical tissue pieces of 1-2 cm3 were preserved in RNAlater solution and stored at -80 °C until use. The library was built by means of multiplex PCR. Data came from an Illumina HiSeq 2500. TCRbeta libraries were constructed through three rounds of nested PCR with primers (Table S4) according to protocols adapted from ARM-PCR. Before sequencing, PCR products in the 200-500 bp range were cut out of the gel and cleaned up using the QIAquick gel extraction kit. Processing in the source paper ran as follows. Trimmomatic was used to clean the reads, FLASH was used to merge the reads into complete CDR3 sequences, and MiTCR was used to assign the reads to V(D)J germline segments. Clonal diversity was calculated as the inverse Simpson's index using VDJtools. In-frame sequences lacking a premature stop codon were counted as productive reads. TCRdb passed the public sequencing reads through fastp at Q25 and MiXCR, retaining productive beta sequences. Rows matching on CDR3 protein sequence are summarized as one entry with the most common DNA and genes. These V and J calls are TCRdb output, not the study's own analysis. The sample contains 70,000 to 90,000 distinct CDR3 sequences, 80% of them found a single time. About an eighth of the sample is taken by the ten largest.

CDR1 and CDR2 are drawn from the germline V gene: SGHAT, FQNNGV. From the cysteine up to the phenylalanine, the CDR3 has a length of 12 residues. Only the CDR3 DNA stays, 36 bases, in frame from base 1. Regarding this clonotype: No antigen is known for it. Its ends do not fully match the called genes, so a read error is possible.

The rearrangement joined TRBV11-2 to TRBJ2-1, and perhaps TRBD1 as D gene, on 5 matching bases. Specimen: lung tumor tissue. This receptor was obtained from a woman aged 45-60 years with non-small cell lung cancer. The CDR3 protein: CACSLGVYEQLF. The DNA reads TGTGCCTGCAGCTTAGGGGTATACGAGCAGTTGTTC.